This entry concerns a single T cell receptor beta chain. V gave up 6 bases and J gave up 4 bases; unmatched junction bases: 0. Germline assignment: CDR1 MNHEY and CDR2 SMNVEV (reference sequence). This CDR3 comprises 13 residues. A TCRbeta library incorporating unique molecular identifiers was prepared. Using its own MiXCR run on the PCR reads, TCRdb lists one record per CDR3 protein. The sample has some 520,000 distinct CDR3 sequences; approximately 32% are singletons. This record belongs to a study of T-cell reconstitution after alpha-beta-depleted transplantation in children. The receptor was derived from a human donor who donated a stem cell graft to a child with aplastic anemia. The chain has TRBV27 and TRBJ1-6; the match to TRBD1 covers 7 bases. The material sequenced was PBMCs from the stem cell graft donor, taken from the stem cell graft. The CDR3 loop reads CASRQGYNSPLHF. The CDR3 coding sequence is TGTGCCAGCAGACAGGGGTATAATTCACCCCTCCACTTT.